The 16 T cell receptor beta chains given below trace back to one sample, sequenced in a study of blood T cell repertoires in COVID-19 (dated by TCRdb to the early 2020s). The receptor library was made with the immunoSEQ multiplex PCR assay. This is the immuneACCESS table as TCRdb keeps it, with only in-frame sequences that have V and J called. A part of the clones is gone; compared with another copy, unresolved V genes explain less than half, and the rest is unexplained. In all, the sample holds some 290,000 clones, and approximately 86% of those were seen once. Roughly 2% of the sample is in the top ten clones. Sequenced: peripheral blood. These receptors came from a woman between 45 and 60 years old who had recovered from COVID-19.

The chain combines TRBV20-1 with TRBJ2-1; 11 bases map to TRBD2. Germline CDR1 DFQATT, CDR2 SNEGSKA (reference sequence). V shed 3 bases and J 9 bases; nucleotides not matched to a gene: 7. The CDR3 is made up of 14 amino acids. DNA for the CDR3: TGCAGTGCTAGTGGTAGCGGGAGGGCCAGTGAGCAGTTCTTC. Amino acid sequence: CSASGSGRASEQFF.

This chain connects TRBV20-1 to TRBJ1-1; possible D gene TRBD1, 6 bases. The CDR3 runs 11 residues. V lost 5 bases and J 10 bases, leaving 14 bases between the germline ends. The germline CDR1 and CDR2 sequences are DFQATT and SNEGSKA (reference sequence). DNA for the CDR3: TGCAGTGCTCCGGGACAATTAATAGCTTTCTTT. Its translation is CSAPGQLIAFF.

The V gene is TRBV9, the J gene TRBJ1-2, with TRBD1 as a possible D gene (6 bases). The germline V gene has CDR1 SGDLS and CDR2 YYNGEE. This CDR3 has 14 residues. Trimming took off 4 bases at V and 6 bases at J, with 16 bases between the two ends. The CDR3 here is CASSSRGGQHGYTF. In DNA form, the CDR3 reads TGTGCCAGCAGCTCCCGGGGGGGGCAACATGGCTACACCTTC. The full variable domain, completed using reference TRBV9 and TRBJ1-2, is DSGVTQTPKHLITATGQRVTLRCSPRSGDLSVYWYQQSLDQGLQFLIQYYNGEERAKGNILERFSAQQFPDLHSELNLSSLELGDSALYFCASSSRGGQHGYTFGSGTRLTVV.

The chain combines TRBV28 with TRBJ2-7, with TRBD2 identical over 7 bases. Trimming took 5 bases from V and 6 from J; bases not matched to a gene: 4. The germline CDR1 and CDR2 sequences are MDHEN and SYDVKM. The CDR3 contains 12 residues. The CDR3 nucleotides read TGTGCCAGCAGTCGCCGGGGGGTCGAGCAGTACTTC. This encodes CASSRRGVEQYF.

The chain joins TRBV6-5 to TRBJ2-1; 7 positions match TRBD2. Germline V lookup: CDR1 MNHEY, CDR2 SVGAGI. V shed 8 bases and J 4 bases; nucleotides not matched to a gene: 8. The CDR3 contains 14 residues. CDR3 amino acids: CASLGREIYNEQFF. CDR3 nucleotides: TGTGCCAGCCTGGGGCGGGAGATATACAATGAGCAGTTCTTC.

The chain carries TRBV28 and TRBJ2-7, with 11 positions matching TRBD1. The J segment lost 2 bases and the V segment lost 6 bases, leaving 6 bases of the junction unmatched. Germline V gives CDR1 MDHEN, CDR2 SYDVKM. The CDR3 consists of 15 residues. CDR3: CASSIGGQGAYEQYF. The CDR3 region has the DNA TGTGCCAGCAGCATTGGGGGACAGGGGGCCTACGAGCAGTACTTC.

This clone was detected once. The chain links TRBV19 to TRBJ2-7, with TRBD1 identical over 8 bases. CDR1 is LNHDA, CDR2 SQIVND, per germline (reference sequence). V trimming: 4 bases; J trimming: 6 bases; junction bases outside the gene matches: 8. The CDR3 has 14 residues. The CDR3 bases are TGTGCCAGTAGTAGGACAGGGATATCGGGCGAGCAGTACTTC. Protein: CASSRTGISGEQYF.

The chain links TRBV30 to TRBJ1-2; 7 nucleotides match TRBD1. CDR1 is GTSNPN and CDR2 is SVGIG in the germline V gene (reference sequence). V was pared by 8 bases and J by 8 bases, with 8 bases of the junction left unmatched. The CDR3 is 11 residues long. The CDR3 DNA follows: TGTGCCGAGGAAGGGGGCGTCGGCTACACCTTC. Encoded protein: CAEEGGVGYTF.

The chain carries TRBV5-4 and TRBJ1-2, with TRBD1 matching 7 bases. The V and J ends lost 3 bases and 3 bases, in that order; junction bases with no gene match: 5. CDR3 size: 14 residues. Germline V gene data show CDR1 as SGHNT and CDR2 as YYREEE (reference sequence). The DNA of the CDR3 is TGTGCCAGCAGCTCACAGGGGTATGACTATGGCTACACCTTC. This codes for CASSSQGYDYGYTF.

This chain uses TRBV24-1 with TRBJ2-3; 7 positions match TRBD1. The germline gives CDR1 KGHDR, CDR2 SFDVKD. The CDR3 is 16 amino acids. The ends lost 4 bases at V and 5 bases at J; junction bases unmatched: 11. CDR3 coding DNA: TGTGCCACCAGTGAAGAAGCGAGGGGGCTGGGAGATACGCAGTATTTT. The encoded protein is CATSEEARGLGDTQYF.

The V and J genes are TRBV2 and TRBJ1-1, with D tentatively TRBD1 (5 bases). Germline V gives CDR1 SNHLY, CDR2 FYNNEI. The CDR3 extends over 14 amino acids. V was shortened by 2 bases and J by 7 bases, with 14 bases between the two germline ends. Here the CDR3 DNA reads TGTGCCAGCAGTGAAAGACCCGGGCAGGGTGAAGCTTTCTTT. The encoded protein is CASSERPGQGEAFF. Full variable domain (remainder filled in from reference TRBV2 and TRBJ1-1): EPEVTQTPSHQVTQMGQEVILRCVPISNHLYFYWYRQILGQKVEFLVSFYNNEISEKSEIFDDQFSVERPDGSNFTLKIRSTKLEDSAMYFCASSERPGQGEAFFGQGTRLTVV.

Worth noting for this clone: The junction departs from germline at one end; a sequencing error may be responsible. This chain links TRBV7-3 with TRBJ2-2, with D hard to call. Per germline, CDR1 SGHTA and CDR2 FQGTGA. The CDR3 is made up of 14 amino acids. As DNA, the CDR3 is TGTGCCAGCAGCCTAACTTCACTCGGCGGGGAGCTGTTTTTT. This translates into CASSLTSLGGELFF.

The chain is built from TRBV28 and TRBJ1-4, with D tentatively TRBD1 (5 bases). The germline CDR1 and CDR2 sequences are MDHEN and SYDVKM. Trimming stripped 3 bases from V and 6 bases from J, with 17 bases between. This CDR3 contains 16 residues. The CDR3 DNA follows: TGTGCCAGCAGTTTCGGGAGGGGCACCCGGCATGAAAAACTGTTTTTT. Translated: CASSFGRGTRHEKLFF.

The V gene is TRBV27, the J gene TRBJ2-3; maybe TRBD2 (6 bases). The CDR3 is 15 residues long. V gave up 6 bases and J gave up 6 bases, with 19 bases separating them. Germline V gene data show CDR1 as MNHEY and CDR2 as SMNVEV (reference sequence). The CDR3 is CASRDTVGAGDTQYF. CDR3 nucleotide sequence: TGTGCCAGCAGGGATACCGTCGGGGCGGGGGATACGCAGTATTTT.

The V call is TRBV7-3, the J call TRBJ1-5; unclear D gene. V gave up 5 bases and J gave up 3 bases, with 14 bases separating them. The CDR3 is made up of 15 amino acids. Germline lookup yields CDR1 SGHTA and CDR2 FQGTGA. The CDR3 nucleotides are TGTGCCAGCAGCCCCCCTGGGAGGGACAATCAGCCCCAGCATTTT. This gives the protein CASSPPGRDNQPQHF.

The rearrangement uses TRBV4-2 and TRBJ2-3; perhaps TRBD2 as D (5 bases). Trimming took off 4 bases at V and 3 bases at J, with 5 bases between the two ends. This CDR3 has 12 amino acids. CDR1 and CDR2 (germline): LGHNA, YNFKEQ. The CDR3 DNA reads TGTGCCAGCAGCCGCGGGACAGATACGCAGTATTTT. Amino acid sequence: CASSRGTDTQYF.